Included here is one TCR beta chain sequence, with context. No antigen is known for it. This sample stems from a study of T cell repertoires in cytomegalovirus infection. Study overall: Recently identified HLA-C-restricted CMV epitopes and well-studied HLA-B-restricted CMV epitopes were used by the study. Both a matching HLA type and CMV infection were indicated by public TCR beta signatures.

TCRdb redid the calling of the reads with MiXCR, one entry per CDR3 protein. The sample has fewer than 1,000,000 distinct CDR3 sequences, less than 35% seen once; the top ten hold about 14%. General study results and limits: Identification of carriers of CMV plus the relevant HLA was achieved through cumulative public TCR beta family frequency. In two of eight donors, the top clonotype was HLA-C-restricted CMV-specific.

CDR3 size: 16 residues. Trimming took off 4 bases at V and 4 bases at J, with 18 bases between the two ends. Germline V gene data show CDR1 as SGHDT and CDR2 as YYEEEE. The origin of this receptor is a human donor in good health (CMV status not recorded). Some clones in this sample may be carry-over from other donors' samples. The gene calls are TRBV5-6 and TRBJ2-1; a possible D gene is TRBD1 (6 bases). The source was cultured CD8+ T cells from PBMCs, collected from culture after CMV antigen stimulation. The CDR3 DNA sequence: TGTGCCAGCAGCGATGGGACACAGGCTGAGTACAATGAGCAGTTCTTC. This encodes CASSDGTQAEYNEQFF.